This T cell receptor (beta chain) was captured in a study of T cell responses to AZD1222 COVID-19 vaccine. As regards this clone: Its cognate antigen is unknown.

The repertoire was sequenced with immunoSEQ multiplex PCR; TCRdb's copy has only in-frame clones and lacks some. This sample has about 210,000 clones, with about 94% found just once. Regarding the study as a whole: A mostly white British donor set with more females was recruited, and clonal diversity was possibly underestimated.

The V gene lost 2 bases and the J gene lost 4 bases, with 10 bases spanning the gap. Per germline, CDR1 MNHEY and CDR2 SMNVEV (reference sequence). This CDR3 spans 14 amino acids. The sample was peripheral blood, taken 28 days after the second dose of the MenACWY control vaccine. The sequence was collected from an adult who received the MenACWY meningococcal vaccine as a control. The chain carries TRBV27 and TRBJ2-3, with D unclear. CDR3 nucleotides: TGTGCCAGCAGTTTACCCGGTGGTGCAGATACGCAGTATTTT. It yields the protein CASSLPGGADTQYF.